Shown below are 6 T cell receptor beta chains from a single sample sequenced in a study of blood T cells in healthy people across ages. Combining a sample-barcoded 5' primer with a J-beta primer mix, a second PCR ran for about 6 to 11 cycles. TCRdb re-analysed the 5' RACE reads in MiXCR, keeping a single row per CDR3 protein. The top ten clones hold roughly 10% of a sample with approximately 960,000 distinct CDR3 sequences, almost 30% of them seen once. These sequences were also reported in another study, on T cells of mothers and their children.

Sequenced input: blood. These receptors came from a woman aged 35 to 49 in good health.

This clonotype was counted many times. The chain recombines TRBV18 with TRBJ2-7, with 9 bases aligning to TRBD1. Trimming cost V 3 bases and J 4 bases; bases outside gene matches: 4. Looked up from germline, CDR1 is KGHSH and CDR2 is LQKENI. The CDR3 length is 14 residues. The CDR3 DNA is TGTGCCAGCTCACCTATAGGACAGGGGTACGAGCAGTACTTC. The encoded protein is CASSPIGQGYEQYF.

This clonotype appeared a few times. The chain has TRBV20-1 and TRBJ1-5; possible D gene TRBD1, 6 bases. Trimming took off 3 bases at V and 2 bases at J, with 11 bases between the two ends. This CDR3 is 14 amino acids long. Germline assignment: CDR1 DFQATT and CDR2 SNEGSKA (reference sequence). The CDR3 protein is CSARGTPRNQPQHF. The CDR3 DNA is TGCAGTGCTAGGGGGACACCTCGCAATCAGCCCCAGCATTTT.

The rearrangement uses TRBV4-2 and TRBJ2-5, with 9 bases lining up with TRBD2. Germline V gene lookup returns CDR1 LGHNA and CDR2 YNFKEQ. V gave up 1 base and J gave up 2 bases; unmatched junction bases: 5. CDR3 length: 16 amino acids. This chain's CDR3 is CASSQGTTSGQETQYF. CDR3 sequence (DNA): TGTGCCAGCAGCCAAGGTACGACTAGCGGTCAAGAGACCCAGTACTTC.

This clonotype was recorded a few times. The chain uses TRBV12-3 or TRBV12-4 and TRBJ1-1; D uncertain. V lost 6 bases and J lost 0, with 14 bases in between. The CDR3 runs to 15 residues. In DNA form, the CDR3 reads TGTGCCAGCAGCCCCACCCCGGTCGTGAACACTGAAGCTTTCTTT. It is translated as CASSPTPVVNTEAFF.

This clonotype was observed once. V is TRBV12-3 or TRBV12-4 and J is TRBJ1-5, with unresolved D. The CDR3 has 12 residues. Trimming pared 3 bases from V and 5 bases from J, leaving 5 bases between. CDR3 bases: TGTGCCAGCAGTTTCGACGATCAGCCCCAGCATTTT. As protein: CASSFDDQPQHF.

The chain recombines TRBV5-6 with TRBJ1-2; D is unclear. V was shortened by 0 bases and J by 2 bases, with 11 bases between the two germline ends. CDR1 and CDR2 from the germline V gene are SGHDT and YYEEEE. The CDR3 loop spans 15 amino acids. CDR3 in DNA: TGTGCCAGCAGCTTGGTGGCAGAGCTGAACTATGGCTACACCTTC. It encodes CASSLVAELNYGYTF.